The following is a T cell receptor (beta chain) sequence with its context. The data stem from a study of OX40 agonist ivuxolimab in advanced cancers. Assay used: immunoSEQ multiplex PCR; TCRdb lists only in-frame clones, some missing. The profile covers about 64,000 clones, with around 89% appearing a single time and 0.67% taken by the ten largest. Deletions cut 2 bases from V and 2 bases from J, with 17 bases between. Germline CDR1 and CDR2: SGDLS and YYNGEE. The CDR3 has 17 residues. This chain uses TRBV9 with TRBJ1-5, with D unclear. This clonotype was sampled from an adult with an advanced solid tumor such as melanoma, head and neck, liver or kidney cancer. This specimen consisted of CD4+ or CD8+ T cells sorted from blood, obtained in a trial of the OX40 agonist ivuxolimab. The CDR3 nucleotides are TGTGCCAGCAGCGTCTCTAATGGACTTAGGGGCAATCAGCCCCAGCATTTT. It codes for CASSVSNGLRGNQPQHF.